Below, one T cell receptor (beta chain) is given with its context. The table came from immunoSEQ multiplex PCR; TCRdb's copy has only in-frame clones and leaves some out. Altogether about 40,000 clones are present, 70% to 90% being singletons, with the ten largest covering roughly 1.2%. This CDR3 contains 12 residues. With V trimmed by 5 bases and J by 7 bases, 4 bases remained unmatched. CDR1 is MNHNY and CDR2 is SVGAGI in the germline V gene (reference sequence). The sample belongs to a study of T cell changes during pregnancy in multiple sclerosis. V usage is TRBV6-6 and J usage is TRBJ1-2; 7 bases match TRBD1. Sequenced material: CD4+ T cells from peripheral blood mononuclear cells, taken after pregnancy. This receptor was obtained from a female donor with multiple sclerosis, enrolled in a pregnancy study. CDR3 protein: CASSTGVSGYTF. The CDR3 DNA sequence: TGTGCCAGCAGTACAGGGGTCAGTGGCTACACCTTC.